This is a list of T cell receptor beta chains from one sample in a study of metastatic and nonmetastatic thyroid tumors. TCRdb re-clonotyped the PCR reads through MiXCR. The sample records 7,500 to 10,000 clones, approximately 34% being singletons. The specimen sequenced was tumor tissue. The receptors come from a female donor with papillary thyroid cancer or a benign thyroid nodule (not recorded which). Some clones in this sample may be carry-over from other donors' samples. Each CDR3 is given with its conserved first and last residue. The D gene is left open where the match is weak. Expanded clones are given a class, and other clones once, few, many or no size at all.

j_call,d_call,v_call,clone_size,cdr3_aa,cdr3_nt
TRBJ1-2,TRBD1,TRBV20-1,.,CSADKSTGTGRYGYTF,TGCAGTGCAGATAAGAGCACCGGGACAGGACGCTATGGCTACACCTTC
TRBJ2-7,.,TRBV19,.,CASRHPGPRAEQYF,TGTGCCAGTAGACACCCGGGACCGCGCGCCGAGCAGTACTTC
TRBJ2-2,.,TRBV20-1,medium-sized,CSARPSSGELFF,TGCAGTGCTAGACCGTCCTCCGGGGAGCTGTTTTTT
TRBJ2-5,TRBD2,TRBV2,many,CASSKNSGGGETQYF,TGTGCCAGCAGCAAAAATAGCGGGGGGGGGGAGACCCAGTACTTC
TRBJ1-2,TRBD1,TRBV6-2/TRBV6-3,.,CASRASGTGKEGYTF,TGTGCCAGCAGGGCTTCCGGGACAGGGAAGGAAGGCTACACCTTC
TRBJ1-1,.,TRBV19,few,CASSIDRQAAAFF,TGTGCCAGTAGTATAGATCGTCAGGCCGCGGCTTTCTTT
TRBJ2-7,TRBD2,TRBV20-1,.,CSANRLAASYEQYF,TGCAGTGCGAACAGACTAGCTGCTTCCTACGAGCAGTACTTC
TRBJ1-6,.,TRBV9,hyperexpanded,CASSVNRDNSPLHF,TGTGCCAGCAGCGTAAACAGGGATAATTCACCCCTCCACTTT
TRBJ1-3,.,TRBV20-1,.,CSATDRRGSGNTIYF,TGCAGTGCCACGGACAGAAGAGGGTCTGGAAACACCATATATTTT
TRBJ1-1,.,TRBV5-6,.,CASSLLDQNSEAFF,TGTGCCAGCAGCTTGTTGGACCAAAACAGTGAAGCTTTCTTT
TRBJ2-5,.,TRBV6-4,.,CASSEGGGLETQYF,TGTGCCAGCAGTGAAGGGGGGGGATTAGAGACCCAGTACTTC
TRBJ1-1,.,TRBV20-1,.,CSASGGNTEAFF,TGCAGTGCTAGTGGAGGGAACACTGAAGCTTTCTTT
TRBJ2-6,.,TRBV3-1,many,CASQPHGSGGANVLTF,TGTGCCAGTCAGCCTCACGGTTCAGGGGGGGCCAACGTCCTGACTTTC
TRBJ1-1,.,TRBV28,medium-sized,CASSLGITVGRPNTEAFF,TGTGCCAGCAGTTTGGGGATCACGGTCGGCAGGCCGAACACTGAAGCTTTCTTT
TRBJ1-6,.,TRBV2,few,CASSEVSQPNSPLHF,TGTGCCAGCAGTGAAGTATCCCAACCTAATTCACCCCTCCACTTT
TRBJ1-3,TRBD1,TRBV6-1,.,CVSETPGQGGNTIYF,TGTGTCAGCGAGACTCCGGGACAGGGAGGAAACACCATATATTTT
TRBJ2-3,.,TRBV5-1,medium-sized,CASLRFPGADTQYF,TGCGCCAGTCTGAGATTCCCTGGCGCAGATACGCAGTATTTT
TRBJ2-3,.,TRBV9,.,CASSVILSDTQYF,TGTGCCAGCAGCGTAATCCTGTCAGATACGCAGTATTTT
TRBJ2-5,.,TRBV24-1,medium-sized,CATSDHRGYQETQYF,TGTGCCACCAGTGATCACCGGGGTTACCAAGAGACCCAGTACTTC
TRBJ1-6,TRBD1,TRBV9,medium-sized,CASSVGQGSWVNSPLHF,TGTGCCAGCAGCGTAGGACAGGGGAGTTGGGTTAATTCACCCCTCCACTTT
TRBJ2-3,TRBD1,TRBV11-1,once,CASSPGQGASDTQYF,TGTGCCAGCAGCCCCGGCCAGGGGGCGTCAGATACGCAGTATTTT
TRBJ1-1,.,TRBV2,.,CASREGNMNTEAFF,TGTGCCAGCAGGGAAGGAAATATGAACACTGAAGCTTTCTTT
TRBJ2-7,TRBD1,TRBV28,.,CASSSLYRPGQLSYEQYF,TGTGCCAGCAGTTCCCTTTACCGCCCGGGACAGCTCTCCTACGAGCAGTACTTC
TRBJ1-1,.,TRBV18,.,CASSPPSRKNTEAFF,TGTGCCAGCTCACCACCTTCGAGAAAGAACACTGAAGCTTTCTTT
TRBJ2-7,TRBD2,TRBV20-1,.,CSARDRTSDYEQYF,TGCAGTGCTAGAGACAGGACTAGCGACTACGAGCAGTACTTC
TRBJ2-3,TRBD2,TRBV7-8,.,CASRVGREGRLDTQYF,TGTGCCAGCAGGGTAGGACGGGAGGGCCGGTTAGATACGCAGTATTTT
TRBJ2-7,.,TRBV27,.,CASSFGTAAYEQYF,TGTGCCAGCAGTTTCGGTACAGCCGCCTACGAGCAGTACTTC
TRBJ1-4,.,TRBV6-1,.,CASSGVMVRFWEKLFF,TGTGCCAGCAGTGGAGTGATGGTCAGGTTTTGGGAAAAACTGTTTTTT
TRBJ2-7,.,TRBV28,few,CASSGGGREQYF,TGTGCCAGCAGTGGGGGGGGGCGTGAGCAGTACTTC
TRBJ2-1,TRBD2,TRBV6-1,few,CASSGTSGGANEQFF,TGTGCCAGCAGTGGGACTAGCGGGGGGGCCAATGAGCAGTTCTTC
TRBJ1-5,TRBD1,TRBV30,.,CAWSLGKGAQPQHF,TGTGCCTGGAGCCTCGGGAAGGGGGCTCAGCCCCAGCATTTT
TRBJ2-5,.,TRBV4-2,many,CASSQDPEGQIAAAQYF,TGTGCCAGCAGCCAAGATCCGGAGGGACAAATTGCTGCGGCCCAGTACTTC
TRBJ2-2,.,TRBV12-3/TRBV12-4,many,CASRLQGWTGELFF,TGTGCCAGCAGACTACAGGGATGGACCGGGGAGCTGTTTTTT
TRBJ2-2,TRBD1,TRBV5-1,few,CASILVWTGEGTGELFF,TGCGCCAGCATCTTGGTGTGGACAGGGGAAGGCACCGGGGAGCTGTTTTTT
TRBJ2-3,.,TRBV18,few,CASPPMGRTDTQYF,TGTGCCAGCCCCCCTATGGGGAGGACAGATACGCAGTATTTT
TRBJ2-1,TRBD2,TRBV19,large,CASSLGLAGGRLYNEQFF,TGTGCCAGTAGTTTGGGACTAGCGGGGGGGCGGTTATACAATGAGCAGTTCTTC
TRBJ1-2,.,TRBV5-1,medium-sized,CASSLGVQGYGYTF,TGCGCCAGCAGCTTGGGGGTTCAAGGCTATGGCTACACCTTC
TRBJ1-6,TRBD1,TRBV5-1,medium-sized,CASTQGADGNSPLHF,TGCGCCAGCACCCAGGGGGCGGACGGTAATTCACCCCTCCACTTT
TRBJ2-1,TRBD2,TRBV27,few,CASRSSGSPYNEQFF,TGTGCCAGCAGATCTAGCGGGAGTCCCTACAATGAGCAGTTCTTC
TRBJ2-7,TRBD2,TRBV30,medium-sized,CAWSKLAHVPEQYF,TGTGCCTGGAGCAAACTAGCGCACGTCCCCGAGCAGTACTTC
TRBJ1-3,.,TRBV6-2/TRBV6-3,medium-sized,CASSYSRDSGNTIYF,TGTGCCAGCAGTTACTCCCGGGACTCTGGAAACACCATATATTTT
TRBJ1-1,.,TRBV6-2/TRBV6-3,.,CASKGSQSLEAFF,TGTGCCAGCAAAGGAAGCCAAAGTCTTGAAGCTTTCTTT
TRBJ1-5,.,TRBV6-1,few,CASTPPVDLNQPQHF,TGTGCCAGCACCCCCCCGGTCGACCTCAATCAGCCCCAGCATTTT
TRBJ1-5,.,TRBV6-1,few,CASSGQLSNQPQHF,TGTGCCAGCTCCGGACAGCTTAGCAATCAGCCCCAGCATTTT
TRBJ2-7,.,TRBV3-1,.,CASSQGTSRGEQYF,TGTGCCAGCAGCCAAGGGACCTCTAGAGGCGAGCAGTACTTC
TRBJ1-5,TRBD1,TRBV6-1,.,CASRQGADQPQHF,TGTGCCAGCAGACAGGGGGCAGATCAGCCCCAGCATTTT
TRBJ1-4,TRBD1,TRBV30,.,CAWSGYTGETTNEKLFF,TGTGCCTGGAGTGGATATACAGGGGAGACAACTAATGAAAAACTGTTTTTT
TRBJ2-1,.,TRBV5-1,.,CASSLGPDHSSYNEQFF,TGCGCCAGCAGCCTTGGACCAGACCACTCTTCCTACAATGAGCAGTTCTTC
TRBJ1-6,TRBD1,TRBV9,.,CASSAGTANSPLHF,TGTGCCAGCAGCGCCGGGACAGCTAATTCACCCCTCCACTTT
TRBJ2-1,.,TRBV11-3,once,CASSYLDRTCEQFF,TGTGCCAGCAGCTATCTGGACCGGACATGCGAGCAGTTCTTC
TRBJ1-3,TRBD1,TRBV9,.,CASSPPDRVAGNTIYF,TGTGCCAGCAGCCCACCGGACAGGGTGGCTGGAAACACCATATATTTT
TRBJ2-3,.,TRBV6-2/TRBV6-3,medium-sized,CASSYSTAKASDTQYF,TGTGCCAGCAGTTACTCGACAGCAAAGGCCTCAGATACGCAGTATTTT
TRBJ2-7,.,TRBV27,few,CASGGTVFYEQYF,TGTGCCAGCGGAGGTACAGTGTTCTACGAGCAGTACTTC